These 28 T cell receptor beta chains were sequenced from one sample in a study of blood T cell repertoires in COVID-19. Method: immunoSEQ multiplex PCR; TCRdb's copy keeps in-frame clones and lacks some. The data hold around 70,000 clones, with roughly nine tenths observed a single time. Sequencing was carried out using peripheral blood. These receptors were taken from a human donor in a cohort sampled during active COVID-19.

The chain links TRBV4-3 to TRBJ2-1; TRBD1 agrees at 8 bases. Trimming removed 0 bases from V and 9 bases from J; junction bases left unmatched: 16. Germline V CDR1 and CDR2: LGHNA, YSLEER. The CDR3 is 18 residues long. DNA of the CDR3: TGCGCCAGCAGCCAAGAACCTCCGCCGACAGGGGTTAGCGGTGAGCAGTTCTTC. Protein sequence: CASSQEPPPTGVSGEQFF.

The rearrangement uses TRBV18 and TRBJ1-1; 9 nucleotides align to TRBD1. The CDR3 length is 19 residues. The germline gives CDR1 KGHSH, CDR2 LQKENI. The J segment lost 8 bases and the V segment lost 3 bases, leaving 22 bases of the junction unmatched. For the CDR3, the DNA is TGTGCCAGCTCACCTGTTCGCCTACTAGACAGGGGGAATGGACCAGAAGCTTTCTTT. Translated: CASSPVRLLDRGNGPEAFF.

This sequence joins TRBV7-9 and TRBJ2-3, with 11 bases aligning to TRBD2. Trimming removed 5 bases from V and 3 bases from J; junction bases left unmatched: 7. Germline values: CDR1 SEHNR, CDR2 FQNEAQ (reference sequence). CDR3 length equals 16 residues. The CDR3 DNA reads as TGTGCCAGCAGCCCTCGACTAGCGGGGACTACAGATACGCAGTATTTT. Amino acids: CASSPRLAGTTDTQYF.

The V gene is TRBV4-1, the J gene TRBJ2-2; TRBD2 agrees at 9 bases. The germline CDR1 and CDR2 sequences are MGHRA and YSYEKL. This CDR3 contains 16 residues. Losses at the gene ends were 4 bases for V and 2 bases for J; bases not matched to a gene: 5. DNA of the CDR3: TGCGCCAGCAGCCGAGGTAGCGGGAGAAACACCGGGGAGCTGTTTTTT. Amino acid sequence: CASSRGSGRNTGELFF.

V usage is TRBV27 and J usage is TRBJ2-7; TRBD2 matches 8 bases. V lost 3 bases, J lost 0 bases, and 7 bases stayed unmatched. The CDR3 has 16 amino acids. Germline V gene sequence: CDR1 MNHEY, CDR2 SMNVEV (reference sequence). The CDR3 DNA sequence: TGTGCCAGCAGTTTTTCCCGCGGGAGGTCCTCCTACGAGCAGTACTTC. Amino acids: CASSFSRGRSSYEQYF.

This chain joins TRBV27 and TRBJ2-3; 9 bases match TRBD1. This CDR3 has 12 residues. The ends lost 3 bases at V and 14 bases at J; junction bases unmatched: 6. CDR1 is MNHEY and CDR2 is SMNVEV in the germline V gene (reference sequence). CDR3 coding DNA: TGTGCCAGCAGTTTGGTCGGGGGACAGGGGTATTTT. This gives the protein CASSLVGGQGYF.

The chain carries TRBV21-1 and TRBJ1-1; the D segment call TRBD1 is taken from the table without a DNA check. TRBV21-1 is tagged as a pseudogene. The CDR3 runs 15 residues. The CDR3 sequence: CASTGGAGPNTEAFF. CDR3 DNA sequence: TGTGCCAGTACAGGGGGCGCGGGCCCGAACACTGAAGCTTTCTTT.

This chain links TRBV4-3 with TRBJ2-7, with 7 bases identical to TRBD1. The CDR3 is 15 amino acids. Germline trimming cut 5 bases from V and 4 bases from J; bases unmatched to any gene: 11. The V gene's germline CDR1 is LGHNA and CDR2 YSLEER. The CDR3 protein is CASSDRQGRRYEQYF. The CDR3 DNA reads as TGCGCCAGCAGCGACCGACAGGGAAGGAGGTACGAGCAGTACTTC.

The J gene is TRBJ2-7, the V gene TRBV27; 9 bases are a match to TRBD1. The germline gives CDR1 MNHEY, CDR2 SMNVEV (reference sequence). The V gene end was trimmed by 2 bases and the J gene end by 4 bases; junction bases not matched to a gene: 6. The length of the CDR3 is 15 residues. Here the CDR3 DNA reads TGTGCCAGCAGTTTACCCGGGACAGGGTGGTACGAGCAGTACTTC. The encoded protein is CASSLPGTGWYEQYF.

The rearrangement uses TRBV19 and TRBJ2-1; D gene ambiguous. This CDR3 has 14 residues. Trimming took 0 bases from V and 5 from J, leaving 8 bases between them. Germline V gives CDR1 LNHDA, CDR2 SQIVND (reference sequence). CDR3 region: CASSIDARNNEQFF. CDR3 sequence (DNA): TGTGCCAGTAGTATAGATGCTAGAAACAATGAGCAGTTCTTC.

V usage is TRBV9 and J usage is TRBJ2-3; 10 nucleotides line up with TRBD2. The CDR3 covers 16 residues. Germline V gene sequence: CDR1 SGDLS, CDR2 YYNGEE. Germline trimming cut 3 bases from V and 5 bases from J; bases unmatched to any gene: 9. Here the CDR3 DNA reads TGTGCCAGCAGCGGAGAGCCGGGACTAGCGATAGATACGCAGTATTTT. Translation gives CASSGEPGLAIDTQYF.

The chain combines TRBV9 with TRBJ2-1; 12 bases line up with TRBD2. V was clipped by 3 bases and J by 0 bases; unmatched bases: 4. Germline V lookup: CDR1 SGDLS, CDR2 YYNGEE. This CDR3 region has 17 residues. The CDR3 here is CASSAPLAGGSYNEQFF. DNA of the CDR3: TGTGCCAGCAGCGCACCACTAGCGGGAGGCTCCTACAATGAGCAGTTCTTC.

V and J are TRBV25-1 and TRBJ2-1; 10 nucleotides line up with TRBD2. The CDR3 spans 15 residues. From germline, CDR1 is MGHDK and CDR2 SYGVNS. V gave up 8 bases and J gave up 5 bases; unmatched junction bases: 9. The CDR3 sequence is CASAKSSGSNNEQFF. The CDR3, as DNA: TGTGCCAGCGCAAAATCTAGCGGGAGTAACAATGAGCAGTTCTTC.

The chain has TRBV19 and TRBJ1-1, with 9 bases identical to TRBD1. Trimming cost V 6 bases and J 5 bases; bases outside gene matches: 7. The CDR3 is 14 residues long. Germline V lookup: CDR1 LNHDA, CDR2 SQIVND (reference sequence). In nucleotides, the CDR3 is TGTGCCAGTAGCGCAAGACAGGGGGGAACTGAAGCTTTCTTT. This sequence encodes CASSARQGGTEAFF.

The chain carries TRBV18 and TRBJ2-7; no reliable D call. The ends were cut back, 2 bases at V and 5 bases at J, with 13 bases in the middle. The CDR3 totals 14 residues. Germline V lookup: CDR1 KGHSH, CDR2 LQKENI. The CDR3 sequence: CASSPVRFTNEQYF. In DNA form, the CDR3 reads TGTGCCAGCTCACCAGTACGCTTCACTAACGAGCAGTACTTC.

The chain combines TRBV20-1 with TRBJ1-6; no clear D. The CDR3 length is 13 residues. V lost 6 bases, J lost 8 bases, and 14 bases lay in between. Germline-derived CDR1 and CDR2 are DFQATT and SNEGSKA (reference sequence). The chain's CDR3 is CSASDGVHSPLHF. CDR3 DNA sequence: TGCAGTGCCAGTGACGGGGTTCATTCACCCCTCCACTTT.

The chain carries TRBV10-3 and TRBJ2-7, with TRBD1 matching over 7 bases. This CDR3 comprises 15 residues. The junction had 7 bases not matched to a gene; V was cut back by 3 bases and J by 2 bases. Germline CDR1 ENHRY, CDR2 SYGVKD. CDR3: CAISEGDRDTYEQYF. Here the CDR3 DNA reads TGTGCCATCAGTGAAGGGGACAGAGATACCTACGAGCAGTACTTC.

The chain employs TRBV27 and TRBJ1-1; D is undetermined. The length of the CDR3 is 15 residues. Germline V CDR1 and CDR2: MNHEY, SMNVEV (reference sequence). Trimming left V 2 bases short and J 3 bases short, with 13 bases between. CDR3 coding DNA: TGTGCCAGCAGTTTAAGGTCAGGCTTGGACACTGAAGCTTTCTTT. Protein: CASSLRSGLDTEAFF.

This clone was picked up one time. This sequence joins TRBV7-2 and TRBJ2-5; 14 positions agree with TRBD2. The CDR3 is 18 amino acids. Germline V gene lookup returns CDR1 SGHTA and CDR2 FQGNSA. V lost 2 bases to trimming and J lost 2 bases; unmatched junction nucleotides: 7. This CDR3 is CASSLYAGTSGGQETQYF. CDR3 sequence (DNA): TGTGCCAGCAGCTTATATGCGGGGACTAGCGGGGGTCAAGAGACCCAGTACTTC.

The CDR3 is CASSYYQREEQFF. For the CDR3, the DNA is TGTGCCAGCAGTTACTATCAGCGAGAGGAGCAGTTCTTC. V is TRBV6-6 and J is TRBJ2-1; D ambiguous. Trimming left V 1 base short and J 10 bases short, with 11 bases between. CDR1 is MNHNY and CDR2 is SVGAGI in the germline V gene (reference sequence). The length of the CDR3 is 13 residues.

V usage is TRBV27 and J usage is TRBJ2-2, with D perhaps TRBD2 (6 bases). Germline CDR1 is MNHEY and CDR2 is SMNVEV (reference sequence). This CDR3 spans 11 amino acids. The DNA for the CDR3 is TGTGCGACCGGGGGAACCGGGGAGCTGTTTTTT. Protein product: CATGGTGELFF.

As regards this clone: Germline is not matched at one junction end, which may reflect a read error. The V gene is TRBV4-3, the J gene TRBJ1-5; 11 bases line up with TRBD1. CDR3 length equals 17 residues. Per germline, CDR1 LGHNA and CDR2 YSLEER. The CDR3 spells CASSQAWRDRGNLPQHF. The CDR3 region has the DNA TGCGCCAGCAGCCAAGCCTGGAGGGACAGGGGGAATCTGCCCCAGCATTTT.

The V and J genes are TRBV6-5 and TRBJ1-1, with 8 bases that match TRBD1. The germline V gene encodes CDR1 MNHEY and CDR2 SVGAGI. The CDR3 contains 12 residues. With V trimmed by 6 bases and J by 11 bases, 8 bases remained unmatched. The CDR3 DNA reads as TGTGCCAGCAGACTCGACACAGGGGGGGCTTTCTTT. It specifies CASRLDTGGAFF.

V gene TRBV30 combines with J gene TRBJ1-2; 8 nucleotides line up with TRBD1. Trimming at V came to 5 bases and at J to 8 bases, leaving 7 bases not matched to a gene. The germline CDR1 and CDR2 sequences are GTSNPN and SVGIG (reference sequence). This CDR3 has 12 residues. This CDR3 is CAWGRDRSGYTF. For the CDR3, the DNA is TGTGCCTGGGGCCGGGACAGGTCGGGCTACACCTTC.

The chain uses TRBV19 and TRBJ2-1; TRBD2 might be the D (7 bases). The germline CDR1 and CDR2 sequences are LNHDA and SQIVND (reference sequence). Deletions cut 7 bases from V and 9 bases from J, with 19 bases between. The CDR3 consists of 14 residues. CDR3 DNA: TGTGCCAGTATTGGGGGGGCGGGTTCGGGTGAGCAGTTCTTC. Its protein is CASIGGAGSGEQFF.

The rearrangement joins TRBV5-1 to TRBJ2-1; maybe TRBD1 (5 bases). This CDR3 has 12 residues. V lost 1 base, J lost 8 bases, and 7 bases lay in between. Per the germline V gene, CDR1 is SGHRS and CDR2 is YFSETQ. The CDR3 spells CASSLLGHEQFF. The CDR3 region has the DNA TGCGCCAGCAGCTTGTTGGGGCATGAGCAGTTCTTC. Complete variable domain (other parts from reference TRBV5-1 and TRBJ2-1): KAGVTQTPRYLIKTRGQQVTLSCSPISGHRSVSWYQQTPGQGLQFLFEYFSETQRNKGNFPGRFSGRQFSNSRSEMNVSTLELGDSALYLCASSLLGHEQFFGPGTRLTVL.

This chain links TRBV18 with TRBJ1-4; D is ambiguous. This CDR3 comprises 15 residues. V was pared by 3 bases and J by 7 bases, with 15 bases between. The germline V gene has CDR1 KGHSH and CDR2 LQKENI. The CDR3 region is CASSPIREKGEKLFF. The DNA of the CDR3 is TGTGCCAGCTCACCTATCCGGGAAAAGGGTGAAAAACTGTTTTTT. Together with reference TRBV18 and TRBJ1-4, the CDR3 gives the full variable domain: NAGVMQNPRHLVRRRGQEARLRCSPMKGHSHVYWYRQLPEEGLKFMVYLQKENIIDESGMPKERFSAEFPKEGPSILRIQQVVRGDSAAYFCASSPIREKGEKLFFGSGTQLSVL.

The rearrangement joins TRBV6-5 to TRBJ2-2; the match to TRBD1 covers 7 bases. The CDR3 contains 14 residues. Trimming took 6 bases from V and 8 from J; bases not matched to a gene: 9. CDR1 MNHEY and CDR2 SVGAGI come from the germline V gene. The CDR3 region is CASRSGTAQGELFF. CDR3 DNA sequence: TGTGCCAGCAGGTCCGGGACAGCGCAGGGGGAGCTGTTTTTT.